These 2 T cell receptor beta chains came from one sample sequenced in a study of blood T cell repertoires in COVID-19. Sequenced by immunoSEQ multiplex PCR; TCRdb stores in-frame clones only, minus some. The sample shows approximately 140,000 clones, 84% of them seen only once. The sample consisted of PBMCs or T cells enriched from blood (not recorded which). The receptors were sampled from a middle-aged man with acute COVID-19.

The chain has TRBV4-3 and TRBJ2-7; 9 nucleotides match TRBD2. The CDR3 has 15 residues. Germline V gene lookup returns CDR1 LGHNA and CDR2 YSLEER. Germline trimming cut 0 bases from V and 3 bases from J; bases unmatched to any gene: 3. The CDR3 sequence: CASSQETSGFYEQYF. The DNA for the CDR3 is TGCGCCAGCAGCCAAGAAACTAGCGGGTTCTACGAGCAGTACTTC.

The chain joins TRBV19 to TRBJ1-5, with D possibly matching TRBD1 (5 bases). V was trimmed by 3 bases and J by 1 base, leaving 10 bases between them. The CDR3 loop spans 15 amino acids. The germline V gene has CDR1 LNHDA and CDR2 SQIVND (reference sequence). In DNA, the CDR3 is TGTGCCAGTAGTATGAGCAGGGAAAGCAATCAGCCCCAGCATTTT. It specifies CASSMSRESNQPQHF.